The T cell receptor beta chain described here comes from a study of beta chain features in type 1 diabetes. Trimming pared 2 bases from V and 8 bases from J, leaving 10 bases between. The CDR3 sequence is 13 residues long. Looked up from germline, CDR1 is GTSNPN and CDR2 is SVGIG (reference sequence). Every isolated RNA sample was fully reverse transcribed, so sequencing captured expressed TCRB transcripts. Data came from immunoSEQ multiplex PCR; TCRdb stores just in-frame clones and leaves some out. Among some 640,000 clones listed, more than 12% were seen once. Study-wide results and limits: TCRB CDR3s from Type 1 diabetes patients were moderately but significantly shorter in all four CD4+ subsets.

Worth noting for this clone: Antigen unknown.

This sequence originates from a man aged 18 to 29 with type 1 diabetes. This chain joins TRBV30 and TRBJ1-6, with D perhaps TRBD1 (6 bases). The source material was naive CD4+ T cells from blood. The CDR3 loop is CAWSQRGDSPLHF. CDR3 in DNA: TGTGCCTGGAGTCAGAGGGGGGATTCACCCCTCCACTTT.